This T cell receptor (beta chain) appears in the sequencing data of a study of blood T cell repertoires in COVID-19. Study summary: Samples taken during acute and convalescent COVID-19 were collected in the United States, Italy and Spain. PBMCs, B-cell-depleted T cells, or T cells provided the cDNA or gDNA that made up the material.

Study processing details: Cell counts per sample came from amplifying reference gene primers. The data were produced by immunoSEQ multiplex PCR, yet TCRdb's version contains in-frame clones alone and is incomplete. V, J and clone size are those of that table, while D and trimming were read from the DNA. Of 95,000 to 150,000 clones in the sample, about 79% were seen once. Germline V CDR1 and CDR2: MNHEY, SVGEGT. The CDR3 consists of 16 residues. Trimming took 2 bases from V and 2 from J; bases not matched to a gene: 5. The TCR sequence derives from a woman aged 70 to 79 with acute or convalescent COVID-19. The chain carries TRBV6-2 or TRBV6-3 and TRBJ2-5; 10 bases are a match to TRBD1. The source material was peripheral blood. The CDR3 loop is CASSYDRGLGQETQYF. Here the CDR3 DNA reads TGTGCCAGCAGTTACGACAGGGGGCTGGGGCAAGAGACCCAGTACTTC.